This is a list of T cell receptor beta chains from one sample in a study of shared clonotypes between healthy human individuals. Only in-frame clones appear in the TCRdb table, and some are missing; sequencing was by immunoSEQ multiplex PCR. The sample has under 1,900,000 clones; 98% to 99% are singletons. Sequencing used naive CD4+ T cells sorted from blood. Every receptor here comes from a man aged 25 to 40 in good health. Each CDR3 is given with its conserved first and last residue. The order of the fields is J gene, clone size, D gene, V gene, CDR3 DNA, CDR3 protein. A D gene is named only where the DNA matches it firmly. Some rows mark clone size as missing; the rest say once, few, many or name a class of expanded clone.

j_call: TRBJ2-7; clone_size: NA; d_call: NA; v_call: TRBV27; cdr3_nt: TGTGCCAGCAGTTCTCAAAATCATTGGGGATCCTACGAGCAGTACTTC; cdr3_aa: CASSSQNHWGSYEQYF
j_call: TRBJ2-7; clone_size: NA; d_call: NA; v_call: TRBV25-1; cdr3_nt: TGTGCCAGCAGTGAAGGGACGGCCGCGGAAGAGCAGTACTTC; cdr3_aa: CASSEGTAAEEQYF
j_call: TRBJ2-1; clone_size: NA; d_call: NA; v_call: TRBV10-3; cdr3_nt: TGTGCCATCAGTCCAGGGAATGAGCAGTTCTTC; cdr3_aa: CAISPGNEQFF
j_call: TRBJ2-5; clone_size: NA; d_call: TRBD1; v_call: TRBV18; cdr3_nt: TGTGCCAGCTCACGGGACAGGCAAGAGACCCAGTACTTC; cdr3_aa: CASSRDRQETQYF
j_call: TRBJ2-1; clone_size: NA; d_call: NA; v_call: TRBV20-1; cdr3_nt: TGCAGTGCTCGTTACAATGAGCAGTTCTTC; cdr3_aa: CSARYNEQFF
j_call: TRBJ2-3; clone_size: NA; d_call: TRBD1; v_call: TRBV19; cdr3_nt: TGTGCCAGTAGCGGATATACAGGGGTATATTGGGAAGATACGCAGTATTTT; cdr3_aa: CASSGYTGVYWEDTQYF
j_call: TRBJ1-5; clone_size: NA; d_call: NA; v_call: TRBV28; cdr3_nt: TGTGCCAGTTCACTGGGTCAGCGCAATCAGCCCCAGCATTTT; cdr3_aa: CASSLGQRNQPQHF
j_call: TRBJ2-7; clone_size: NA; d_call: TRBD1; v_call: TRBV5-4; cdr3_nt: TGTGCCAGCAGCTCTCCGGGACAGGGTCTATACGAGCAGTACTTC; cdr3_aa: CASSSPGQGLYEQYF
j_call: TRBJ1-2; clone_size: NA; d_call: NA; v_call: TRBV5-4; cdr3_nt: TGTGCCAGTGGACTACCCAACTATGGCTACACCTTC; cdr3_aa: CASGLPNYGYTF
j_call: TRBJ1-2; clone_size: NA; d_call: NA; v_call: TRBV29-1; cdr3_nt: TGCAGCGTTGAAAGTCCAGGGGACTATGGCTACACCTTC; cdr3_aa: CSVESPGDYGYTF
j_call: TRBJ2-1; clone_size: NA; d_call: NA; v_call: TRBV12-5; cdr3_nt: TGTGCTAGTGGTAATGAGGGGTTTTCCTACAATGAGCAGTTCTTC; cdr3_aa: CASGNEGFSYNEQFF
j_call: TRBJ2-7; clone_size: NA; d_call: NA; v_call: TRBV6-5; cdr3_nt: TGTGCCAGCAGTTCTATGCGCGTTTCCTACGAGCAGTACTTC; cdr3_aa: CASSSMRVSYEQYF
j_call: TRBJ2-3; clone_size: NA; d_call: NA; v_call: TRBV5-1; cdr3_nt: TGCGCCAGCAGGCAACCCGGGGGCACAGATACGCAGTATTTT; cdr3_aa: CASRQPGGTDTQYF
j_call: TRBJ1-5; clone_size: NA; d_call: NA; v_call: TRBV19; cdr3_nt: TGTGCCAGTAGTATACTACAACCGGACCTACCCCAGCATTTT; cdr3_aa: CASSILQPDLPQHF
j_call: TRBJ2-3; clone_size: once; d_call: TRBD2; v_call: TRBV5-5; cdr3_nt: TGTGCCAGCAGCTTGGCCGGAGCGGGAGTGGCGGATACGCAGTATTTT; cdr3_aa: CASSLAGAGVADTQYF
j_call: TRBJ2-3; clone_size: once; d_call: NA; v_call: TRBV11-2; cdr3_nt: TGTGCCAGCAGCCGGGGGAGTCGCACAGATACGCAGTATTTT; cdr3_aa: CASSRGSRTDTQYF
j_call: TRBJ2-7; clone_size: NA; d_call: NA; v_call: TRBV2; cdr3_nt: TGTGCCAGCAATCGGGACTTTTCCTCCTACGAGCAGTACTTC; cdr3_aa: CASNRDFSSYEQYF
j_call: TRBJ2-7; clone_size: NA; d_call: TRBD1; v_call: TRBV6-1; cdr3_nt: TGTGCCACCTTCTTCCTGGACAGGGACTCCTACGAGCAGTACTTC; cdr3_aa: CATFFLDRDSYEQYF
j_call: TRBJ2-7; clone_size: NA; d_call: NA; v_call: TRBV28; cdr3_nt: TGTGCCAGCGGTAGAAGGGGTTCCTACGAGCAGTACTTC; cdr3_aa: CASGRRGSYEQYF
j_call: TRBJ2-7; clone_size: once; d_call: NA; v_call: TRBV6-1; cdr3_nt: TGTGCCAGCTTTCCCAGCGGGTTGAGGGACGAGCAGTACTTC; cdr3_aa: CASFPSGLRDEQYF
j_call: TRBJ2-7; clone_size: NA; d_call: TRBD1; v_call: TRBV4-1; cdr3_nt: TGCGCCAGCAGCCATCCCGGACAGGGGGGCTACGAGCAGTACTTC; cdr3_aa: CASSHPGQGGYEQYF
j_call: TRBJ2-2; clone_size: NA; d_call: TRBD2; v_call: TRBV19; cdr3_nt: TGTGCCAGTAGTCCACTTAGCGGGAGGGCCGGGGAGCTGTTTTTT; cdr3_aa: CASSPLSGRAGELFF
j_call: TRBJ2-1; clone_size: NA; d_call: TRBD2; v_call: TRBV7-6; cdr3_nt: TGTGCCAGCACGCTGGGGACTAGCGGGAGCAATGAGCAGTTCTTC; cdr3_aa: CASTLGTSGSNEQFF
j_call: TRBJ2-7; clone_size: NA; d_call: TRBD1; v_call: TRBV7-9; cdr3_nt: TGTGCCAGCAGCTTAGTCGGGGACAGGGCGTACGAGCAGTACTTC; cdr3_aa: CASSLVGDRAYEQYF
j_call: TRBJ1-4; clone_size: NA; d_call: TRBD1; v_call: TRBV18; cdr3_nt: TGTGCCAGCTCACCGCCGGGACAGAGTAATGAAAAACTGTTTTTT; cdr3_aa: CASSPPGQSNEKLFF
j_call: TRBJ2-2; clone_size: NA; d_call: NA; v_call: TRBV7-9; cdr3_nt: TGTGCCAGCAGCTCTAGTGGTGGCGGGGAGCTGTTTTTT; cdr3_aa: CASSSSGGGELFF
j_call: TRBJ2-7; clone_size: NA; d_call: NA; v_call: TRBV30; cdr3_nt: TGTGCCTGGAGTAACCGAGACGAGCAGTACTTC; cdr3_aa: CAWSNRDEQYF
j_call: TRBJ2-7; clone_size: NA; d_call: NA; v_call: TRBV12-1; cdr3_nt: TGTGCCAGCAGCCACCCCCGGGACAGGGTCGGAATGGGGTTATACGAGCAGTACTTC; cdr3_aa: CASSHPRDRVGMGLYEQYF
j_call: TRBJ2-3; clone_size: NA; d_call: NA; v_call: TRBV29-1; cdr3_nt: TGCGGCTCTGTGGGAGGCACAGATACGCAGTATTTT; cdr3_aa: CGSVGGTDTQYF
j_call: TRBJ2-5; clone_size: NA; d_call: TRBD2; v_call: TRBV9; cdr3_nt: TGTGCCAGCAGCGTAGGATTGACTAGCGGGCAAGAGACCCAGTACTTC; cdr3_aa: CASSVGLTSGQETQYF
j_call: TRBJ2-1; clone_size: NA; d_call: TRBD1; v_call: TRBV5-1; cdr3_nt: TGCGCCAGCACCCACACCGGACAGGGTATGGATGAGCAGTTCTTC; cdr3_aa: CASTHTGQGMDEQFF
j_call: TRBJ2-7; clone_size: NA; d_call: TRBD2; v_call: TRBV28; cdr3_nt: TGTGCCAGCAGTCCCGTTAGCGGGAGTAGGAACGAGCAGTACTTC; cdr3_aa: CASSPVSGSRNEQYF
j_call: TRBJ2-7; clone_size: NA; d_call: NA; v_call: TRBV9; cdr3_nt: TGTGCCAGCAGCGTAGGAAGGGTGAGCGGGCCCTACGAGCAGTACTTC; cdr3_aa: CASSVGRVSGPYEQYF
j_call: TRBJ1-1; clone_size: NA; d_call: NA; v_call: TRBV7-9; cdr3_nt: TGTGCCAGCAGCTCCCAAGGACGGATTTTAGGCACTGAAGCTTTCTTT; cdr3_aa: CASSSQGRILGTEAFF
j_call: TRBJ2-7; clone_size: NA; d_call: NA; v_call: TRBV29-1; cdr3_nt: TGCAGCGTTGTGGTATCCTACGAGCAGTACTTC; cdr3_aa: CSVVVSYEQYF
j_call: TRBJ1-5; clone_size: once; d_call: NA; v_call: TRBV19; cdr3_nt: TGTGCCAGTAGTAAGCCATTTCCGGGAGATCAGCCCCAGCATTTT; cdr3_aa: CASSKPFPGDQPQHF
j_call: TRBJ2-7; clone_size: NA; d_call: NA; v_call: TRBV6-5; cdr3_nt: TGTGCCACCACGACAAGGGGTAGCTCCTACGAGCAGTACTTC; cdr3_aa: CATTTRGSSYEQYF
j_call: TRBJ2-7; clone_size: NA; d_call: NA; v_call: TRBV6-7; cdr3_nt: TGTGCCAGCAGTTACTACTTGGGCACCCGGCCACTCGAGCAGTACTTC; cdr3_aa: CASSYYLGTRPLEQYF
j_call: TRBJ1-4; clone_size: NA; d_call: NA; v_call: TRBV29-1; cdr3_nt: TGCAGCGTGCTAGGGGACGATGAAAAACTGTTTTTT; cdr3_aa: CSVLGDDEKLFF
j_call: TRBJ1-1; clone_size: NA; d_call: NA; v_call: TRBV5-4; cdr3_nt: TGTGCCAGCAGCTTGGAAGCGGCGCGACAGTGGGACACTGAAGCTTTCTTT; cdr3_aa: CASSLEAARQWDTEAFF
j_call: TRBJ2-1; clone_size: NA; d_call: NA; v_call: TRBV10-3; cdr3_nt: TGTGCCATCAGTGATGGTGGATATGAGCAGTTCTTC; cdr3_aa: CAISDGGYEQFF
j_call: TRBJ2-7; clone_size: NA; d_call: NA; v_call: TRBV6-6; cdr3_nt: TGTGCCAGCAGTTACTCCGTGGGACTCTACGAGCAGTACTTC; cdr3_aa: CASSYSVGLYEQYF
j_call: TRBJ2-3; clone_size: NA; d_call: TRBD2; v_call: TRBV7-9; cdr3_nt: TGTGCCAGCAGCTTACTAGCGGAGGCTAGCACAGATACGCAGTATTTT; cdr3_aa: CASSLLAEASTDTQYF
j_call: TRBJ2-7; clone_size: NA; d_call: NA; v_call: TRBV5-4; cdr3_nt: TGTGCCAGCAGCCGAGAAGGCCTTTTCTACGAGCAGTACTTC; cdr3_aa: CASSREGLFYEQYF
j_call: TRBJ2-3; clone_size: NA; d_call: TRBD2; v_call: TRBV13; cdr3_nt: TGTGCCAGCAGGGGACTAGCGGGAGGCTTCGGCACAGATACGCAGTATTTT; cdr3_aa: CASRGLAGGFGTDTQYF
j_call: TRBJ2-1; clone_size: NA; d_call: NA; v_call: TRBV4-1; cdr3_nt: TGCGCCAGCAGCCAAGGACCCCAAAATGAGCAGTTCTTC; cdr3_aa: CASSQGPQNEQFF
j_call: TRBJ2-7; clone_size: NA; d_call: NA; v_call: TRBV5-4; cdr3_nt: TGTGCCAGCAGCTTATCCGGGAGCTCCTACGAGCAGTACTTC; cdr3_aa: CASSLSGSSYEQYF
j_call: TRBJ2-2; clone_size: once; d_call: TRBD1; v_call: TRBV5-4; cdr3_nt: TGTGCCAGCAGCCCCTCAACCCCGACAGGGACCACCGGGGAGCTGTTTTTT; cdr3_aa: CASSPSTPTGTTGELFF